This record concerns one T cell receptor beta chain sequence. The treatment here: oral pan-JAK inhibitor, 5-10 mg twice daily. The germline V gene has CDR1 LGHNA and CDR2 YSLEER. V lost 3 bases and J 9 bases, leaving 12 bases between the germline ends. The CDR3 is made up of 13 amino acids. This specimen belongs to a study of CD8+ T cells in alopecia areata. In each case, RNA was isolated and then reverse transcribed into cDNA as the sequencing template. TCRdb keeps only in-frame clones here, not all; method: immunoSEQ multiplex PCR. The sample yields 150,000 to 200,000 clones, roughly 53% seen once. The chain uses TRBV4-3 and TRBJ2-1; D may be TRBD1 (5 bases). The sample was CD8+ T cells sorted from blood, taken at week 24, from a patient treated with tofacitinib. This clonotype was obtained from a human donor with alopecia areata. The CDR3 nucleotides read TGCGCCAGCAGCCAGGTCACAGGTAGTGAGCAGTTCTTC. It is translated as CASSQVTGSEQFF.